This TCR beta chain emerged from a study of T cells in Graves' hyperthyroidism and ophthalmopathy. V was clipped by 2 bases and J by 0 bases; unmatched bases: 5. There are 15 residues in the CDR3. From germline, CDR1 is DFQATT and CDR2 SNEGSKA (reference sequence). This clonotype was found a few times. Graves' hyperthyroidism is called stable when ophthalmopathy does not progress within 18 months. Used for diagnoses were clinical symptoms, serum thyroxine and TRAb, thyroid ultrasound and orbital computed tomography. This sample holds PBMCs from 8 to 10 ml fresh peripheral blood. Researchers amplified the TCR beta CDR3 regions from RNA transcripts. TCR CDR3 underwent first-round RT-PCR with the HTBI primer set. Using its own MiXCR run on the multiplex PCR reads, TCRdb lists one record per CDR3 protein. This sample yields about 320,000 distinct CDR3 sequences, of which approximately 15% are seen a single time; roughly a third belongs to the top ten.

The gene calls are TRBV20-1 and TRBJ2-7; 9 nucleotides agree with TRBD1. The sequenced sample consisted of blood. The sequence was collected from a man between 25 and 39 years old with Graves' hyperthyroidism. In DNA, the CDR3 is TGCAGTGCTAGAACCGGACAGGGGATCTCCTACGAGCAGTACTTC. It specifies CSARTGQGISYEQYF.